The 10 T cell receptor beta chains below all came from one sample that was sequenced in a study of Ad26.COV2.S vaccination and SARS-CoV-2 variants. The treatment: about 20 received Ad26.COV2.S at low or high dose, single or two shots; about 5 received placebo; per-sample allocation not given. Sample collection was performed on day 63 after the first vaccine or placebo injection. Produced via immunoSEQ multiplex PCR; TCRdb's table is partial and in-frame only. The table lists 300,000 to 350,000 clones, around four fifths of them singletons. The sequences come from peripheral blood, collected in a trial of Ad26.COV2.S vaccine versus placebo. Source of these receptors: a person between 18 and 59 years old who received the Ad26.COV2.S COVID-19 vaccine or a placebo.

This rearrangement joins TRBV28 to TRBJ2-3; 8 bases fit TRBD2. V dropped 5 bases and J dropped 0; count of bases not matched to a gene: 7. The CDR3 is 16 residues long. Germline CDR1 and CDR2: MDHEN and SYDVKM. This CDR3 is CASSQKRGPSTDTQYF. Written as DNA, the CDR3 is TGTGCCAGCAGTCAAAAGCGGGGGCCTAGCACAGATACGCAGTATTTT.

The chain combines TRBV20-1 with TRBJ2-7; D unresolved. This CDR3 is built from 10 residues. The V end was cut by 3 bases, the J end by 3 bases, with 3 bases between. Germline assignment: CDR1 DFQATT and CDR2 SNEGSKA (reference sequence). CDR3 nucleotide sequence: TGCAGTGCTAGTGACTACGAGCAGTACTTC. It is translated as CSASDYEQYF.

The chain couples TRBV11-3 to TRBJ2-7, with 10 bases matching TRBD2. Germline trimming cut 1 base from V and 2 bases from J; bases unmatched to any gene: 5. Germline CDR1 is SGHNT and CDR2 is YENEEA. The CDR3 is made up of 16 amino acids. The CDR3 spells CASSLALAGDPYEQYF. DNA of the CDR3: TGTGCCAGCAGCTTAGCTCTAGCGGGGGACCCCTACGAGCAGTACTTC.

The chain employs TRBV28 and TRBJ1-4, with D tentatively TRBD1 (6 bases). The V gene's germline CDR1 is MDHEN and CDR2 SYDVKM. CDR3 length: 15 residues. V was clipped by 3 bases and J by 4 bases, with 12 bases between them. The CDR3 protein is CASSLSGQLNEKLFF. The CDR3 DNA sequence: TGTGCCAGCAGTTTGTCAGGACAGCTTAATGAAAAACTGTTTTTT.

This sequence joins TRBV5-8 and TRBJ2-5, with a weak D call TRBD2 (6 bases). CDR3 size: 20 residues. Per germline, CDR1 SGHTS and CDR2 YDEGEE. Trimming cost V 1 base and J 2 bases, with 27 bases left between them. The CDR3 DNA sequence: TGTGCCAGCAGCTTGAAGGGAGGTTTTTCCGGGAGCCCTTTTCAAGAGACCCAGTACTTC. It yields the protein CASSLKGGFSGSPFQETQYF.

The rearrangement uses TRBV19 and TRBJ1-5; TRBD1 matches 7 bases. Germline CDR1 is LNHDA and CDR2 is SQIVND (reference sequence). V shed 6 bases, J shed 7 bases, and the junction held 6 bases outside the gene matches. CDR3 length equals 13 residues. The CDR3 here is CASSNRGQQPQHF. As DNA, the CDR3 is TGTGCCAGTAGCAACAGGGGCCAACAGCCCCAGCATTTT.

The gene calls are TRBV24-1 and TRBJ2-1, with 9 positions matching TRBD1. With V trimmed by 6 bases and J by 1 base, 6 bases remained unmatched. This CDR3 has 16 residues. Germline V lookup: CDR1 KGHDR, CDR2 SFDVKD. CDR3 bases: TGTGCCACCAGTTCAACCGGGACAGGGTCCTACAATGAGCAGTTCTTC. Translating it yields CATSSTGTGSYNEQFF.

The chain employs TRBV20-1 and TRBJ2-7, with no clear D. The CDR3 is made up of 11 amino acids. Trimming cost V 3 bases and J 2 bases, with 5 bases left between them. CDR1 and CDR2 from the germline V gene are DFQATT and SNEGSKA (reference sequence). This chain's CDR3 is CSASGAYEQYF. CDR3 sequence (DNA): TGCAGTGCTAGCGGTGCCTACGAGCAGTACTTC.

The V and J genes are TRBV5-1 and TRBJ2-2; the match to TRBD1 covers 10 bases. Germline trimming cut 0 bases from V and 6 bases from J; bases unmatched to any gene: 14. This CDR3 is 19 amino acids long. CDR1 is SGHRS and CDR2 is YFSETQ in the germline V gene. CDR3 sequence reads: CASSLGDRGRKRAAGELFF. CDR3 nucleotides: TGCGCCAGCAGCTTGGGGGACAGGGGAAGGAAAAGGGCCGCCGGGGAGCTGTTTTTT.

The chain couples TRBV5-4 to TRBJ2-2, with 9 bases aligning to TRBD1. The CDR3 is 16 residues long. With 3 bases clipped from V and 2 bases from J, the junction kept 5 bases outside the gene matches. The V gene's germline CDR1 is SGHNT and CDR2 YYREEE (reference sequence). CDR3 sequence reads: CASSSRQGDNTGELFF. The DNA of the CDR3 is TGTGCCAGCAGCTCCAGACAGGGGGATAACACCGGGGAGCTGTTTTTT.